This T cell receptor (beta chain) was retrieved from a study of T cells in Graves' hyperthyroidism and ophthalmopathy. Those patients with uncontrolled infection, other autoimmune disease, pregnancy or lactation were excluded. Diagnoses were made from clinical symptoms, serum measures (thyroxine and TRAb), thyroid ultrasound and orbital computed tomography. Per the germline V gene, CDR1 is MDHEN and CDR2 is SYDVKM. V was cut by 6 bases and J by 2 bases, with 14 bases left in between. The CDR3 is 14 residues long. Study findings and constraints: Stable hyperthyroidism was told apart from ophthalmopathy by a model built on 13 V-J features.

Amplified TCR beta CDR3 regions came from RNA transcripts. With the HTBI primer set, the TCR CDR3 went through a first round of RT-PCR. TCRdb analysed the multiplex PCR reads with MiXCR anew, one entry per CDR3 protein. The sample has 75,000 to 100,000 distinct CDR3 sequences, 51% seen once; the top ten hold 25% to 30%. In this sample, this clonotype turned up many times. What it recognizes is unknown. The sequence came from a woman aged 40 to 50 with Graves' hyperthyroidism. Sequenced sample: blood. The chain uses TRBV28 and TRBJ2-7; D might be TRBD2 (5 bases). CDR3 amino acids: CASSNGVYTYEQYF. For the CDR3, the DNA is TGTGCCAGCAGCAACGGGGTATACACCTACGAGCAGTACTTC.